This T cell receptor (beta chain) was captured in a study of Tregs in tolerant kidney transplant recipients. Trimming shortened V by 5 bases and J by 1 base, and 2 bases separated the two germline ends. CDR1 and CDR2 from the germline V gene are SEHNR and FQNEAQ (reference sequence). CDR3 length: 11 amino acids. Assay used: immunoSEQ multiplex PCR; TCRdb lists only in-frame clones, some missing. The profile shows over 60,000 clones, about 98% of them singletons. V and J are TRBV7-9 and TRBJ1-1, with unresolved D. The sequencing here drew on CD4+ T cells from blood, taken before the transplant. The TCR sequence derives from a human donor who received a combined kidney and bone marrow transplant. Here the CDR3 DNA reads TGTGCCAGCAGCCAGAACACTGAAGCTTTCTTT. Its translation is CASSQNTEAFF.